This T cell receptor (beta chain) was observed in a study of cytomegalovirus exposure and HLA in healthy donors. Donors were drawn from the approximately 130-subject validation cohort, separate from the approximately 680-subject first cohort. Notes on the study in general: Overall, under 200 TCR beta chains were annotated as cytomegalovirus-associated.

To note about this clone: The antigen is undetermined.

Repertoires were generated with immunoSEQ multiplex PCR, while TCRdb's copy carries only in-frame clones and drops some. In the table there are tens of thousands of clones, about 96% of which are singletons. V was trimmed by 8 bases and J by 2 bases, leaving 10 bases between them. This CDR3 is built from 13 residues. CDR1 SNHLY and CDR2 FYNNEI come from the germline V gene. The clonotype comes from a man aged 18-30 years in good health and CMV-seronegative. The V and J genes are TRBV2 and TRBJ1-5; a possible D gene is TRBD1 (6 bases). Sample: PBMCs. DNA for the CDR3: TGTGCCAGCGATGCAGGGGGCAATCAGCCCCAGCATTTT. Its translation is CASDAGGNQPQHF.